This TCR beta chain was profiled in a study of cytotoxic CD8 clonotypes in ibrutinib-treated CLL (dated by TCRdb to the early 2020s). For context, the study as a whole: In this cohort, approximately 14 patients were treatment-naive and approximately 10 were relapsed/refractory, while under 18 had unmutated IGHV. All remission and progressive disease samples were collected while patients were still receiving ibrutinib. Cryopreserved peripheral blood mononuclear cells were collected at three points: before therapy, at response, and at either sustained remission or disease progression. Samples averaged around 280,000 productive templates and 90,000 to 100,000 productive rearrangements. Of the 90 or so participants in the trial, approximately 26 had longitudinal samples available. Responses were partial in around 25 patients and complete in 2; after median approximately 67 months follow-up, about 14 stayed in remission and some twelve progressed. Response samples were taken after a median of about a year on treatment, ranging from about 6 to 40 months.

What the work shows at the level of the full study, not this receptor alone: At baseline, clonality was higher than in age-matched healthy donors and showed a strong correlation with circulating CD8+ T-cell counts. Sustained-remission and progressing patients did not have matched sampling times, and lymph node repertoires were not examined. Public clonotypes were rare and either shrank or stayed stable during treatment, and the rise in clonality at ibrutinib response reflected expansion of private clonotypes. An increase in clonality was observed at ibrutinib response, with clonality remaining stable during sustained remission and falling back toward baseline at progression.

A MiSeq instrument was used for deep resolution sequencing, which targeted depths ranging from 1 in 1 million up to 1 in 200,000 T cells, with coverage averaging 10x for each clonotype. The immunoSEQ hsTCRB Kit was used to generate TCR beta libraries. Processing in the source paper ran as follows. ImmunoSEQ Data Assistant and ImmunoSEQ Analyzer were used for data analysis, and V, D and J genes were assigned according to IMGT definitions. Clonality, which ranges from 0 to 1, was calculated by subtracting the normalized Shannon entropy of productive rearrangement frequencies from one. Only overrepresented clonotypes making up at least 0.05% of each patient's repertoire were included in the public clonotype analysis. Some 14 age-matched healthy donor repertoires from immuneACCESS served as clonality controls. TCRdb mirrors the immuneACCESS table, restricted to in-frame sequences. Some clones are absent from its copies; in checked studies, under half trace to an unresolved V gene, and the reason for the others is unknown. D and trimming were read from the DNA, whereas the V and J calls and clone size are those reported in that table. Recorded for this sample are about 300,000 clones; less than 85% of them occurred a single time. The biggest ten clones account for around 6% of the sample.

To note about this clone: Its antigen is not yet known. No much larger clone is present one base from it, and per-base qualities are unavailable.

The sample's time point, from its label and the paper: progressive disease on ibrutinib. Roughly 1.8 micrograms of genomic DNA were extracted from cryopreserved PBMCs for TCR beta library preparation. Longitudinal blood samples from CLL patients on ibrutinib monotherapy were analyzed using high-throughput TCR beta sequencing. The patients took part in an open-label, single-center phase 2 trial of ibrutinib monotherapy. Sequencing was performed on PBMCs, taken at disease progression, from a patient treated with ibrutinib. This receptor was obtained from a human donor with chronic lymphocytic leukemia.

The CDR3 loop reads CASSQDRAAEYNSPLHF. The nucleotides read TGTGCCAGCAGCCAAGATAGGGCAGCCGAATATAATTCACCCCTCCACTTT. The sequence links TRBV4-2 to TRBJ1-6, with the D gene not confidently named. V is shortened by 0 bases, J by 4 bases, and the region joining them spans 13 bases. From the cysteine up to the phenylalanine, the CDR3 has a length of 17 residues. The CDR3 DNA has 51 bases and is translated from base 1. From the germline V gene, CDR1 is LGHNA and CDR2 is YNFKEQ.